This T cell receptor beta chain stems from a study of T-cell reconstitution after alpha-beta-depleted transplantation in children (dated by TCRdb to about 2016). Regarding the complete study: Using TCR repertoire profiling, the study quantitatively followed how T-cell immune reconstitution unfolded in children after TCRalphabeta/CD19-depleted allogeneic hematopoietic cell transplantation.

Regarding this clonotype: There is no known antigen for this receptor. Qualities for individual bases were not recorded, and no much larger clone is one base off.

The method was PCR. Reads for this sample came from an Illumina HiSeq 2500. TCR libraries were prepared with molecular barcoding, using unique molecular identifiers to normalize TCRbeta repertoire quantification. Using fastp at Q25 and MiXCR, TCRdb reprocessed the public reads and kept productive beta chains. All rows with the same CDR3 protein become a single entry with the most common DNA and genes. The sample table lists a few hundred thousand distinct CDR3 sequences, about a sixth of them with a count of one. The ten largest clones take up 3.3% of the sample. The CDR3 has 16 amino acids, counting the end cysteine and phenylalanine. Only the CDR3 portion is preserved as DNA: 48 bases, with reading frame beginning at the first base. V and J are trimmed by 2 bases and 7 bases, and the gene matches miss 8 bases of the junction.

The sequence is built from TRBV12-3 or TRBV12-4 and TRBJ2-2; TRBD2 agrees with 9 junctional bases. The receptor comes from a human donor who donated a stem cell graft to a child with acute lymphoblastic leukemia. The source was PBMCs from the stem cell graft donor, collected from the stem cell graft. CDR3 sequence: CASSLQALAGNGELFF. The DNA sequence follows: TGTGCCAGCAGTTTACAGGCTCTAGCGGGGAACGGGGAGCTGTTTTTT.